This entry concerns a single TCR beta chain. Its antigen remains unknown. J was trimmed by 0 bases and V by 4 bases; bases with no gene match: 8. The CDR3 consists of 17 residues. These data are taken from a study of shared clonotypes between healthy human individuals. Study information: For every donor, three CD4 naive, three CD4 memory, two CD8 naive and one CD8 memory plates were used.

Study results and limitations: Represented genetic and exposure-history diversity was restricted by having few donors.

CD4+ cells yielded CD45RA+ naive and CD45RA-negative memory subsets. Each sorted subset replicate got 200 ng genomic DNA, tens of thousands of genomes. Assay used: immunoSEQ multiplex PCR; TCRdb lists only in-frame clones, some missing. Of some 2,000,000 clones in the sample, 85% to 95% are singletons; the top ten hold roughly 0.13%. This clonotype originated in a man between 18 and 29 years old in good health. This sequence joins TRBV5-7 and TRBJ2-5; 11 bases are a match to TRBD2. TRBV5-7 is an open reading frame whose function is uncertain. Sequencing was carried out using naive CD4+ T cells sorted from blood. Noted subset: CD45RA+ positively selected. CDR3 coding DNA: TGTGCCAGCAGCCTGGGGCTAGCGGGGGGCCACCAAGAGACCCAGTACTTC. It specifies CASSLGLAGGHQETQYF.